The sequence of this T cell receptor (beta chain) was determined in a study of shared clonotypes between healthy human individuals. Study overall: Three CD4 naive, three CD4 memory, two CD8 naive and one CD8 memory plate were used per donor.

Germline CDR1 and CDR2: LNHDA and SQIVND (reference sequence). V gave up 6 bases and J gave up 3 bases; unmatched junction bases: 13. The CDR3 extends over 16 amino acids. Produced via immunoSEQ multiplex PCR; TCRdb's table is partial and in-frame only. The sample records millions of clones, around nine tenths being singletons. Study outcomes and limitations: Larger richness was generally estimated for naive than memory subsets. Only a few donors were included, so the genetic and exposure-history diversity represented was limited. When compared with the clonotypes that were shared by all four sorted-subset donors, the non-shared clonotypes turned out to have lower generation probabilities.

Turning to this clone: Antigen specificity is unknown.

Sequenced material: naive CD4+ T cells sorted from blood. The sample's subset: CD45RA+ positively selected. This TCR was recovered from a man between 18 and 29 years old in good health. The rearrangement links TRBV19 to TRBJ2-7, with TRBD1 identical over 8 bases. In DNA, the CDR3 is TGTGCCAGTAGCACTCCGACAGGGACAGGACGCTACGAGCAGTACTTC. It encodes CASSTPTGTGRYEQYF.